The clone carrying this TCR beta chain was detected only a few times. Germline V gene data show CDR1 as GTSNPN and CDR2 as SVGIG (reference sequence). With 3 bases removed from V and 10 bases from J, the gap between germline ends came to 24 bases. The CDR3 contains 15 residues. The sample originates from a study of PD-L1 blockade in urothelial cancer. The repertoire was sequenced with immunoSEQ multiplex PCR; TCRdb's copy has only in-frame clones and lacks some. The data show roughly 40,000 clones, 83% seen once. This clonotype originated in a man in his 60s with urothelial cancer. The source was PBMCs, collected around atezolizumab (anti-PD-L1) treatment. The V gene is TRBV30, the J gene TRBJ1-1, with D perhaps TRBD1 (5 bases). In DNA, the CDR3 is TGTGCCTGGAGACATACGGGGGGTCGAACGGGGTCAGCTTTCTTT. Translated, it gives CAWRHTGGRTGSAFF.